Listed below are T cell receptor beta chains from one sample, sequenced in a study of control samples from healthy donors and cancer patients. The method was immunoSEQ multiplex PCR; TCRdb's version includes in-frame clones alone and lacks a portion of them. Of fewer than 120,000 clones in the sample, 88% were seen once. Sequencing was performed on PBMCs. These receptors all come from an older woman with lung cancer. Each CDR3 is given with its conserved first and last residue. The D gene is left open where the match is weak. Clone size is shown for a subset of rows, as once, few, many or a class of expanded clone.

size: .; length: 15; J: TRBJ2-1; V: TRBV5-1; D: TRBD1; CDR3: CASSLTGGADNEQFF; DNA: TGCGCCAGCAGCTTAACAGGGGGCGCGGACAATGAGCAGTTCTTC
size: once; length: 13; J: TRBJ2-7; V: TRBV19; D: TRBD2; CDR3: CASRERGSSEQYF; DNA: TGTGCCAGCAGAGAGCGGGGCTCAAGCGAGCAGTACTTC
size: .; length: 12; J: TRBJ1-5; V: TRBV7-2; D: .; CDR3: CASSAFNQPQHF; DNA: TGTGCCAGCAGCGCCTTTAATCAGCCCCAGCATTTT
size: .; length: 13; J: TRBJ1-1; V: TRBV11-1; D: .; CDR3: CASSSDGGAEAFF; DNA: TGTGCCAGCAGCTCCGACGGGGGCGCTGAAGCTTTCTTT
size: .; length: 15; J: TRBJ2-7; V: TRBV6-2/TRBV6-3; D: TRBD2; CDR3: CASSPTGTKTYEQYF; DNA: TGTGCCAGCAGTCCGACCGGGACTAAGACCTACGAGCAGTACTTC
size: .; length: 13; J: TRBJ2-5; V: TRBV18; D: .; CDR3: CASSAQDRETQYF; DNA: TGTGCCAGCTCAGCCCAAGACAGGGAGACCCAGTACTTC
size: .; length: 15; J: TRBJ2-3; V: TRBV5-1; D: TRBD2; CDR3: CASTSDGGSTDTQYF; DNA: TGCGCCAGCACCTCCGACGGGGGGAGCACAGATACGCAGTATTTT
size: .; length: 17; J: TRBJ2-6; V: TRBV18; D: .; CDR3: CASSPWTETSGANVLTF; DNA: TGTGCCAGCTCACCCTGGACAGAAACCTCTGGGGCCAACGTCCTGACTTTC
size: .; length: 17; J: TRBJ2-5; V: TRBV7-9; D: .; CDR3: CASSANGGGLGRETQYF; DNA: TGTGCCAGCAGCGCAAACGGGGGAGGCTTAGGGCGAGAGACCCAGTACTTC
size: .; length: 15; J: TRBJ2-7; V: TRBV3-1/TRBV3-2; D: TRBD2; CDR3: CASSSSGRASYEQYF; DNA: TGTGCCAGCAGCAGCAGCGGGAGGGCCTCCTACGAGCAGTACTTC
size: .; length: 15; J: TRBJ2-3; V: TRBV6-2/TRBV6-3; D: TRBD2; CDR3: CASTPALAGSDTQYF; DNA: TGTGCCAGCACCCCAGCACTAGCGGGGAGCGATACGCAGTATTTT
size: .; length: 14; J: TRBJ2-3; V: TRBV7-6; D: .; CDR3: CASSLKGNGDTQYF; DNA: TGTGCCAGCAGCTTAAAGGGGAACGGAGATACGCAGTATTTT
size: .; length: 16; J: TRBJ2-3; V: TRBV7-2; D: TRBD2; CDR3: CASSSQLAGGADTQYF; DNA: TGTGCCAGCAGCTCTCAACTAGCGGGGGGAGCAGATACGCAGTATTTT
size: .; length: 13; J: TRBJ1-4; V: TRBV30; D: .; CDR3: CAWSGKGMVELFF; DNA: TGTGCCTGGAGTGGAAAGGGCATGGTGGAACTGTTTTTT
size: few; length: 15; J: TRBJ1-4; V: TRBV9; D: TRBD1; CDR3: CASSAGQGAAEKLFF; DNA: TGTGCCAGCAGCGCTGGACAGGGGGCGGCTGAAAAACTGTTTTTT
size: .; length: 16; J: TRBJ2-2; V: TRBV19; D: .; CDR3: CASSTRSRANTGELFF; DNA: TGTGCCAGTAGTACCCGTTCGAGGGCGAACACCGGGGAGCTGTTTTTT
size: .; length: 16; J: TRBJ2-2; V: TRBV6-5; D: .; CDR3: CASSYTDSRNTGELFF; DNA: TGTGCCAGCAGTTACACGGACAGCCGAAACACCGGGGAGCTGTTTTTT
size: .; length: 14; J: TRBJ1-1; V: TRBV10-2; D: .; CDR3: CASSEARGDAEAFF; DNA: TGCGCCAGCAGTGAAGCAAGGGGGGATGCTGAAGCTTTCTTT
size: .; length: 16; J: TRBJ1-2; V: TRBV4-1; D: .; CDR3: CASSQDVGTHNYGYTF; DNA: TGCGCCAGCAGCCAAGATGTCGGGACTCATAACTATGGCTACACCTTC
size: .; length: 13; J: TRBJ1-5; V: TRBV19; D: TRBD1; CDR3: CASNRQGNQPQHF; DNA: TGTGCCAGTAACCGACAGGGAAATCAGCCCCAGCATTTT
size: few; length: 11; J: TRBJ2-7; V: TRBV11-2; D: .; CDR3: CASSPSYEQYF; DNA: TGTGCCAGCAGCCCCTCCTACGAGCAGTACTTC
size: .; length: 13; J: TRBJ2-5; V: TRBV7-2; D: .; CDR3: CASSLAYLETQYF; DNA: TGTGCCAGCAGCTTAGCCTATTTAGAGACCCAGTACTTC
size: .; length: 13; J: TRBJ1-1; V: TRBV5-4; D: .; CDR3: CASSRTENTEAFF; DNA: TGTGCCAGCAGCCGGACCGAGAACACTGAAGCTTTCTTT
size: .; length: 15; J: TRBJ2-7; V: TRBV18; D: TRBD1; CDR3: CASSPRDRGTYEQYF; DNA: TGTGCCAGCTCACCCCGGGACAGGGGAACCTACGAGCAGTACTTC
size: .; length: 15; J: TRBJ2-7; V: TRBV19; D: .; CDR3: CASSIAPGGGYEQYF; DNA: TGTGCCAGTAGTATAGCGCCAGGGGGAGGATACGAGCAGTACTTC
size: .; length: 14; J: TRBJ1-5; V: TRBV19; D: .; CDR3: CASSLSVPDQPQHF; DNA: TGTGCCAGTAGTCTGTCAGTTCCCGATCAGCCCCAGCATTTT
size: .; length: 11; J: TRBJ1-4; V: TRBV2; D: .; CDR3: CASSAFEKLFF; DNA: TGTGCCAGCAGTGCGTTCGAAAAACTGTTTTTT
size: few; length: 16; J: TRBJ1-5; V: TRBV4-1; D: .; CDR3: CASSQKGAGGNQPQHF; DNA: TGCGCCAGCAGCCAAAAGGGCGCGGGGGGCAATCAGCCCCAGCATTTT
size: .; length: 14; J: TRBJ1-2; V: TRBV9; D: TRBD1; CDR3: CASSPGTGIYGYTF; DNA: TGTGCCAGCAGCCCCGGGACAGGGATTTATGGCTACACCTTC
size: few; length: 14; J: TRBJ2-5; V: TRBV7-2; D: TRBD2; CDR3: CASSSSSGVETQYF; DNA: TGTGCCAGCAGCTCCTCTAGCGGGGTTGAGACCCAGTACTTC
size: .; length: 14; J: TRBJ1-3; V: TRBV5-5; D: .; CDR3: CASNPTARGNTIYF; DNA: TGTGCCAGCAACCCAACTGCGCGTGGAAACACCATATATTTT
size: .; length: 16; J: TRBJ2-7; V: TRBV11-1; D: .; CDR3: CASSFTGDPPIGKQYF; DNA: TGTGCCAGCAGCTTTACGGGAGACCCCCCCATCGGCAAGCAGTACTTC
size: .; length: 16; J: TRBJ1-2; V: TRBV5-3; D: .; CDR3: CARSLNRDGSNYGYTF; DNA: TGTGCCAGAAGCCTCAATAGGGACGGATCTAACTATGGCTACACCTTC
size: .; length: 12; J: TRBJ1-1; V: TRBV3-1/TRBV3-2; D: .; CDR3: CASSQEGSEAFF; DNA: TGTGCCAGCAGCCAAGAGGGATCTGAAGCTTTCTTT
size: .; length: 16; J: TRBJ2-3; V: TRBV27; D: TRBD2; CDR3: CASRRGLVLVTDTQYF; DNA: TGTGCCAGCAGGAGAGGACTAGTTCTGGTCACAGATACGCAGTATTTT
size: .; length: 14; J: TRBJ2-3; V: TRBV3-1/TRBV3-2; D: TRBD2; CDR3: CASSLQRELDTQYF; DNA: TGTGCCAGCAGCCTCCAGCGGGAGCTGGATACGCAGTATTTT
size: .; length: 14; J: TRBJ2-7; V: TRBV11-2; D: TRBD2; CDR3: CASSLQLADYEQYF; DNA: TGTGCCAGCAGCTTACAGCTAGCGGACTACGAGCAGTACTTC
size: .; length: 15; J: TRBJ1-5; V: TRBV19; D: TRBD1; CDR3: CASRTTGSSNQPQHF; DNA: TGTGCCAGTAGAACGACAGGGTCTAGCAATCAGCCCCAGCATTTT
size: .; length: 16; J: TRBJ1-3; V: TRBV14; D: .; CDR3: CASSQYGTRSGNTIYF; DNA: TGTGCCAGCAGCCAGTACGGCACCAGGTCTGGAAACACCATATATTTT
size: .; length: 11; J: TRBJ2-7; V: TRBV30; D: .; CDR3: CAWRLTHEQYF; DNA: TGTGCCTGGAGGTTGACCCACGAGCAGTACTTC
size: once; length: 13; J: TRBJ1-2; V: TRBV5-6; D: .; CDR3: CASSLGQNYGYTF; DNA: TGTGCCAGCAGCTTGGGACAGAACTATGGCTACACCTTC
size: once; length: 14; J: TRBJ2-7; V: TRBV9; D: TRBD1; CDR3: CASSGLQGSYEQYF; DNA: TGTGCCAGCAGCGGACTACAGGGGTCCTACGAGCAGTACTTC
size: once; length: 14; J: TRBJ1-1; V: TRBV6-1; D: .; CDR3: CASSYRGQNPEAFF; DNA: TGTGCCAGCAGCTACCGAGGACAGAACCCTGAAGCTTTCTTT
size: .; length: 15; J: TRBJ1-1; V: TRBV7-8; D: .; CDR3: CASSWAGARNTEAFF; DNA: TGTGCCAGCAGCTGGGCGGGGGCGAGGAACACTGAAGCTTTCTTT
size: .; length: 18; J: TRBJ2-7; V: TRBV20-1; D: .; CDR3: CSASDSGQATLSSYEQYF; DNA: TGCAGTGCTAGTGATAGCGGACAGGCGACACTAAGCTCCTACGAGCAGTACTTC
size: .; length: 14; J: TRBJ2-3; V: TRBV19; D: .; CDR3: CASRRQAEADTQYF; DNA: TGTGCCAGTAGAAGACAGGCCGAGGCAGATACGCAGTATTTT
size: .; length: 16; J: TRBJ2-1; V: TRBV11-1; D: .; CDR3: CASSLRRDSSYNEQFF; DNA: TGTGCCAGCAGCTTACGTCGGGACTCTTCCTACAATGAGCAGTTCTTC
size: .; length: 15; J: TRBJ2-5; V: TRBV18; D: TRBD1; CDR3: CASSPGQGSQETQYF; DNA: TGTGCCAGCTCACCCGGACAGGGTTCACAAGAGACCCAGTACTTC
size: .; length: 18; J: TRBJ2-1; V: TRBV7-3; D: TRBD2; CDR3: CASSLFGSGRASYNEQFF; DNA: TGTGCCAGCAGCCTGTTTGGAAGCGGGAGGGCGTCCTACAATGAGCAGTTCTTC
size: .; length: 17; J: TRBJ2-3; V: TRBV7-2; D: .; CDR3: CASSTRGGGVSTDTQYF; DNA: TGTGCCAGCAGCACCCGGGGAGGGGGAGTTAGCACAGATACGCAGTATTTT
size: .; length: 15; J: TRBJ2-2; V: TRBV6-5; D: .; CDR3: CASSSRKPSTGELFF; DNA: TGTGCCAGCAGTAGTCGAAAGCCCAGTACCGGGGAGCTGTTTTTT
size: .; length: 14; J: TRBJ2-7; V: TRBV3-1/TRBV3-2; D: .; CDR3: CASSQEPETYEQYF; DNA: TGTGCCAGCAGCCAAGAGCCAGAGACCTACGAGCAGTACTTC
size: few; length: 13; J: TRBJ2-7; V: TRBV10-3; D: .; CDR3: CAISEGTFYEQYF; DNA: TGTGCCATCAGTGAAGGGACCTTCTACGAGCAGTACTTC
size: .; length: 12; J: TRBJ1-2; V: TRBV29-1; D: TRBD1; CDR3: CSGGQGASGYTF; DNA: TGCAGCGGGGGACAGGGGGCCAGTGGCTACACCTTC
size: .; length: 14; J: TRBJ1-2; V: TRBV13; D: .; CDR3: CASSSHLGSAGYTF; DNA: TGTGCCAGCAGCTCTCACCTAGGGAGTGCGGGCTACACCTTC
size: .; length: 15; J: TRBJ1-5; V: TRBV20-1; D: .; CDR3: CSASLARGRNQPQHF; DNA: TGCAGTGCTAGTCTAGCTCGGGGACGGAATCAGCCCCAGCATTTT
size: .; length: 15; J: TRBJ2-1; V: TRBV18; D: TRBD1; CDR3: CASSPGTGGYNEQFF; DNA: TGTGCCAGCTCACCCGGGACAGGGGGATACAATGAGCAGTTCTTC